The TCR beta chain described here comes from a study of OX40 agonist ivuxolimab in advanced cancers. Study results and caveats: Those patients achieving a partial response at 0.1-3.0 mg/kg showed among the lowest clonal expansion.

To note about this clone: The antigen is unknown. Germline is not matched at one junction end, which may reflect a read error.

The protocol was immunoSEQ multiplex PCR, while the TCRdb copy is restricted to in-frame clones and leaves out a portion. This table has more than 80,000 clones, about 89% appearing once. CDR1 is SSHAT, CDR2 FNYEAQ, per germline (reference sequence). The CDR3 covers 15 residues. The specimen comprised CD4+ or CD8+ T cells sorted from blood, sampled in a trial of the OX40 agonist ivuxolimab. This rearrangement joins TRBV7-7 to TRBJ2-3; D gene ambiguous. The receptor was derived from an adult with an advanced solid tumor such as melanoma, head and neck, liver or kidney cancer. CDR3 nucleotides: TGTGCTAGCAGCTTAGAGATTGGGGGCACAGATACGCAGTATTTT. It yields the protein CASSLEIGGTDTQYF. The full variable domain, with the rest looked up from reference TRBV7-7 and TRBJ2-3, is GAGVSQSPRYKVTKRGQDVTLRCDPISSHATLYWYQQALGQGPEFLTYFNYEAQPDKSGLPSDRFSAERPEGSISTLTIQRTEQRDSAMYRCASSLEIGGTDTQYFGPGTRLTVL.